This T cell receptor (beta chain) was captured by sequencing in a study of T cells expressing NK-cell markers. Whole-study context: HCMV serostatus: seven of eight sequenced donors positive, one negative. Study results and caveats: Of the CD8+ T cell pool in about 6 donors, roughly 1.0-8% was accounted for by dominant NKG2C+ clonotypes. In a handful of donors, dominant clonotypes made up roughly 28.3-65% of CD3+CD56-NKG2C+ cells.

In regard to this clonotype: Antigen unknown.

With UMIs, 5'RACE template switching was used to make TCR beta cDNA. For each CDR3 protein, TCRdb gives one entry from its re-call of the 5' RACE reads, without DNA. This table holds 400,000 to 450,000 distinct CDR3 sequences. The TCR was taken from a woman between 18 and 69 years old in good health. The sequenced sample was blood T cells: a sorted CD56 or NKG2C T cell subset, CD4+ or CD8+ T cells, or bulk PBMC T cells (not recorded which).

The CDR3 sequence is CASSGETGRGNIQYF. This chain joins TRBV7-2 and TRBJ2-4; TCRdb's D gene call, TRBD1, goes unchecked for lack of DNA. The CDR3 sequence is 15 residues long. In germline, CDR1 is SGHTA, CDR2 FQGNSA.